This T cell receptor (beta chain) derives from a study of T and B cells in COVID-19 patients. Study-wide context: Active-infection patients were older, median roughly 62 years, than recovered patients, median about 36 years. About 90% of the roughly 20 active-infection patients had comorbidities associated with unfavorable COVID-19 outcome. Study-level findings and limits: Few blood samples existed from mildly ill patients during symptoms or early in severe cases. There were around 2,300 TCR clusters exclusive to the recovered cohort, some 30 with low generation probability.

The CDR3 is 16 residues long. To note about this clonotype: Its antigen is not identified.

TRB rearrangements were amplified by multiplex PCR with BIOMED2 TRB-A/B primers. TCRdb reanalysed the multiplex PCR reads using MiXCR and keeps one entry per CDR3 protein. The data hold 3,000 to 4,000 distinct CDR3 sequences, with roughly 27% observed a single time. From blood, roughly 250-500 ng of genomic DNA served as TRB template. The clonotype originates from a human donor with active COVID-19. The donor label of this sample is uncertain. The sequenced sample consisted of blood. This sequence joins TRBV12-1 and TRBJ2-2. TRBV12-1 is classified as a pseudogene. Here the CDR3 reads CASSFEVRANTGELFF. CDR3 bases: TGTGCCAGCAGCTTTGAGGTTCGGGCGAACACCGGGGAGCTGTTTTTT.